This TCR beta chain was sequenced in a study of blood T cell repertoires in COVID-19. As for the study in general: Italy, Spain and the United States were the sources of the convalescent and acute COVID-19 samples. PBMCs, B-cell-depleted T cells, or T cells were the source of the cDNA or gDNA that made up the material.

How the authors handled the data: Researchers report that nucleated cell counts were estimated from reference gene primer amplification. Assay used: immunoSEQ multiplex PCR; TCRdb lists only in-frame clones, some missing. V, J and clone size were drawn from that table, and D and trimming were deduced from the DNA. The sample shows approximately 170,000 clones, around 85% of them seen only once. The CDR3 covers 14 residues. With 4 bases removed from V and 7 bases from J, the gap between germline ends came to 14 bases. Germline V gene sequence: CDR1 MDHEN, CDR2 SYDVKM. The chain couples TRBV28 to TRBJ1-3; no firm D call. Sequenced material: peripheral blood. The receptor comes from a woman in her 50s with acute or convalescent COVID-19. CDR3: CASSSTPPGNTIYF. DNA for the CDR3: TGTGCCAGCAGTTCGACCCCTCCGGGGAACACCATATATTTT.